This T cell receptor (beta chain) was recovered during a study of blood T cell repertoires in COVID-19. V shed 2 bases and J 8 bases; nucleotides not matched to a gene: 8. The germline V gene encodes CDR1 LNHNV and CDR2 YYDKDF (reference sequence). The CDR3 loop spans 14 amino acids. Measured with immunoSEQ multiplex PCR; TCRdb has only the in-frame clones, and not every one. Seen here are 43,000 or so clones, around nine tenths observed once, and the top ten hold roughly 5.2%. Source material: peripheral blood. The receptor comes from a human donor in a cohort sampled during active COVID-19. The rearrangement uses TRBV15 and TRBJ1-2; 7 bases are shared with TRBD1. The CDR3 sequence: CATSRTTGSRGYTF. As DNA, the CDR3 is TGTGCCACCAGCAGAACGACAGGGTCGAGGGGCTACACCTTC.